The sequence of this T cell receptor (beta chain) was determined in a study of T cell repertoires in cytomegalovirus infection. Turning to the study itself: An indication of both CMV infection and matching HLA type came from public TCR beta signatures.

This clonotype was recorded at least ten times. The antigen is undetermined. TCRdb re-derived calls from the reads in MiXCR, one entry per CDR3 protein. The sample holds over 450,000 distinct CDR3 sequences; around 11% are singletons and the top ten take roughly 10%. Study results and caveats: HLA-C-restricted CMV clonotypes gave the most frequent clonotype in two of eight donors. Carriers of CMV and the relevant HLA type were discriminated by public TCR beta frequency.

Germline V CDR1 and CDR2: SQVTM, ANQGSEA. This CDR3 region has 14 residues. V lost 7 bases and J lost 0, with 12 bases in between. The chain links TRBV29-1 to TRBJ2-2; D may correspond to TRBD1 or TRBD2 (5 bases each). The specimen was PBMCs. This TCR derives from a human donor in good health (CMV status not recorded). Some clones in this sample may be carry-over from other donors' samples. CDR3 DNA sequence: TGCAGCGCAAAGGGACGTTCGAACACCGGGGAGCTGTTTTTT. Translation: CSAKGRSNTGELFF.